This is a list of T cell receptor beta chains from one sample in a study of early T cells in non-severe SARS-CoV-2 infection. From the 5' RACE reads, TCRdb called clonotypes with MiXCR, one entry per CDR3 protein. The table lists about 90,000 distinct CDR3 sequences, roughly an eighth of them singletons, with approximately 7.5% in the top ten. The sample taken for sequencing was whole blood. The receptors come from an adult who was a healthcare worker with PCR-confirmed SARS-CoV-2 infection or an uninfected control (not recorded which). CDR3s include the opening cysteine and the closing phenylalanine or tryptophan. D genes are given only for firm matches. Clone sizes are given selectively: once, few, many, or a class where the clone is expanded.

j_call | d_call | v_call | clone_size | cdr3_aa | cdr3_nt
TRBJ2-1 | TRBD1 | TRBV20-1 | few | CSAARDRNYNEQFF | TGCAGTGCTGCCCGGGACAGAAATTACAATGAGCAGTTCTTC
TRBJ1-5 | . | TRBV12-3/TRBV12-4 | once | CASSPLLTGNQPQHF | TGTGCCAGCAGTCCCCTACTAACGGGCAATCAGCCCCAGCATTTT
TRBJ1-5 | TRBD1 | TRBV6-5 | many | CASRKGQTYSNQPQHF | TGTGCCAGCAGGAAGGGACAGACATATAGCAATCAGCCCCAGCATTTT
TRBJ2-1 | TRBD2 | TRBV6-5 | few | CASSPGTSRYNEQFF | TGTGCCAGCAGCCCCGGGACTAGCAGATACAATGAGCAGTTCTTC
TRBJ2-7 | . | TRBV20-1 | few | CSATVGRDGQYF | TGCAGTGCTACCGTAGGCCGGGACGGGCAGTACTTC
TRBJ2-1 | TRBD2 | TRBV28 | . | CASSRTSGRDEQFF | TGTGCCAGCAGCCGGACTAGCGGGAGGGATGAGCAGTTCTTC
TRBJ1-2 | TRBD1 | TRBV6-5 | . | CASSYSPGGYSAYGYTF | TGTGCCAGCAGTTACTCCCCAGGGGGCTACTCCGCCTATGGCTACACCTTC
TRBJ1-3 | . | TRBV6-6 | . | CATGGAGNTIYF | TGTGCCACCGGGGGGGCTGGAAACACCATATATTTT
TRBJ2-3 | TRBD2 | TRBV3-1 | few | CASSPRLADTDTQYF | TGTGCCAGCAGCCCTAGACTAGCGGACACAGATACGCAGTATTTT
TRBJ1-4 | . | TRBV4-1 | . | CASSPLAGAKGEKLFF | TGCGCCAGCAGCCCCTTGGCGGGGGCGAAGGGTGAAAAACTGTTTTTT
TRBJ1-3 | TRBD1 | TRBV5-5 | many | CASSYRGLAGNTIYF | TGTGCCAGCAGCTACAGGGGACTTGCCGGAAACACCATATATTTT
TRBJ1-1 | . | TRBV29-1 | . | CSADRVFGDTEAFF | TGCAGCGCCGACCGCGTATTCGGGGACACTGAAGCTTTCTTT
TRBJ2-5 | TRBD2 | TRBV29-1 | . | CSSGRWGETQYF | TGCAGCTCCGGGAGGTGGGGCGAGACCCAGTACTTC
TRBJ1-5 | . | TRBV12-3/TRBV12-4 | . | CASSLMGGTYSNQPQHF | TGTGCCAGCAGTTTAATGGGGGGGACATATAGCAATCAGCCCCAGCATTTT
TRBJ1-1 | . | TRBV20-1 | many | CSASRGQGNTEAFF | TGCAGTGCTAGTAGAGGTCAGGGGAACACTGAAGCTTTCTTT
TRBJ2-7 | . | TRBV5-4 | . | CASSLARGAYTYEQYF | TGTGCCAGCAGCCTGGCGAGAGGAGCGTATACCTACGAGCAGTACTTC
TRBJ1-1 | . | TRBV9 | . | CASSISSGLGTEAFF | TGTGCCAGCAGCATCTCTTCGGGGCTGGGGACTGAAGCTTTCTTT
TRBJ1-4 | TRBD1 | TRBV28 | once | CASSPLRTGGTTNEKLFF | TGTGCCAGCAGTCCTCTTAGGACAGGGGGCACGACTAATGAAAAACTGTTTTTT
TRBJ2-7 | TRBD1 | TRBV5-1 | . | CASSLAEAGGYEQYF | TGCGCCAGCAGCTTGGCCGAGGCAGGGGGCTACGAGCAGTACTTC
TRBJ1-3 | . | TRBV6-5 | . | CASGIPGAGNTIYF | TGTGCCAGCGGTATCCCGGGAGCTGGAAACACCATATATTTT
TRBJ2-5 | TRBD2 | TRBV20-1 | . | CSARPASGRTETQYF | TGCAGTGCTAGACCCGCTAGCGGGAGGACTGAGACCCAGTACTTC
TRBJ1-5 | . | TRBV7-8 | few | CANSLDQRPQHF | TGTGCCAACAGCTTAGACCAGCGGCCCCAGCATTTT
TRBJ2-7 | . | TRBV7-8 | many | CASSLPGREQYF | TGTGCCAGCAGCTTGCCGGGGCGCGAGCAGTACTTC
TRBJ2-1 | . | TRBV28 | . | CASSSLDHSNEQFF | TGTGCCAGCAGTTCATTGGACCACTCCAATGAGCAGTTCTTC
TRBJ2-1 | TRBD2 | TRBV24-1 | few | CATSDRSSGSRNEQFF | TGTGCCACCAGTGACCGGTCTAGCGGGAGTCGGAATGAGCAGTTCTTC
TRBJ1-5 | . | TRBV4-1 | many | CASSQEGSGNQPQHF | TGCGCCAGCAGTCAGGAGGGAAGCGGCAATCAGCCCCAGCATTTT
TRBJ1-1 | TRBD1 | TRBV24-1 | few | CATSDLTGGGTEAFF | TGTGCCACCAGTGATTTGACAGGGGGGGGAACTGAAGCTTTCTTT
TRBJ2-1 | . | TRBV5-4 | few | CASSGPGGSYNEQFF | TGTGCCAGCAGCGGGCCGGGCGGATCCTACAATGAGCAGTTCTTC
TRBJ2-1 | . | TRBV20-1 | . | CSAPRRGENEQFF | TGCAGTGCCCCCCGGAGGGGGGAAAATGAGCAGTTCTTC
TRBJ1-2 | . | TRBV28 | . | CASSSVGRPTNYGYTF | TGTGCCAGCAGTTCCGTCGGACGGCCAACTAACTATGGCTACACCTTC
TRBJ1-5 | . | TRBV12-3/TRBV12-4 | few | CASSPGGTGFNQPQHF | TGTGCCAGCAGCCCCGGGGGGACGGGTTTCAATCAGCCCCAGCATTTT
TRBJ2-1 | TRBD2 | TRBV5-4 | . | CASQRSGTSVTDEQFF | TGTGCCAGCCAACGATCCGGGACTAGTGTTACCGATGAGCAGTTCTTC
TRBJ2-3 | . | TRBV20-1 | . | CSARDSSSTDTQYF | TGCAGTGCTAGGGACAGCTCTAGCACAGATACGCAGTATTTT
TRBJ2-2 | . | TRBV7-3 | . | CASSLRGAATNTGELFF | TGTGCCAGCAGCTTAAGAGGAGCGGCAACGAACACCGGGGAGCTGTTTTTT
TRBJ2-7 | TRBD2 | TRBV6-5 | . | CASSYGLAGEQYEQYF | TGTGCCAGCAGTTACGGACTAGCGGGAGAGCAGTACGAGCAGTACTTC
TRBJ2-3 | . | TRBV7-9 | . | CASSSGSGADTQYF | TGTGCCAGCAGCTCCGGGTCCGGTGCCGATACGCAGTATTTT
TRBJ2-2 | . | TRBV11-2 | . | CASSLVGAGELFF | TGTGCCAGCAGCTTAGTGGGGGCCGGGGAGCTGTTTTTT